This T cell receptor beta chain is from a study of blood T cell repertoires in COVID-19. Turning to the study itself: Sites across the United States, Italy and Spain contributed samples from acute and convalescent COVID-19. Nucleic acid was either cDNA or gDNA, and it came from T cells, B-cell-depleted T cells, or PBMCs.

Per the authors' pipeline: Counts of nucleated cells, estimated from reference gene primer amplification, were obtained. Here immunoSEQ multiplex PCR was the method, and the copy in TCRdb shows in-frame clones only, minus some. The DNA was the basis for D and trimming; V, J and clone size are from that table. The sample lists roughly 100,000 clones, about four fifths occurring once. There are a few counts of this clone. The length of the CDR3 is 14 residues. Germline values: CDR1 MNHEY, CDR2 SVGAGI. Trimming took off 4 bases at V and 8 bases at J, with 14 bases between the two ends. The origin of this receptor is a woman aged 60-75 years with acute or convalescent COVID-19. This chain links TRBV6-5 with TRBJ1-4, with D tentatively TRBD1 (6 bases). Specimen: peripheral blood. This CDR3 reads CASSSQGRVEKLFF. The CDR3 region has the DNA TGTGCCAGCAGTTCCCAGGGGCGCGTGGAAAAACTGTTTTTT.